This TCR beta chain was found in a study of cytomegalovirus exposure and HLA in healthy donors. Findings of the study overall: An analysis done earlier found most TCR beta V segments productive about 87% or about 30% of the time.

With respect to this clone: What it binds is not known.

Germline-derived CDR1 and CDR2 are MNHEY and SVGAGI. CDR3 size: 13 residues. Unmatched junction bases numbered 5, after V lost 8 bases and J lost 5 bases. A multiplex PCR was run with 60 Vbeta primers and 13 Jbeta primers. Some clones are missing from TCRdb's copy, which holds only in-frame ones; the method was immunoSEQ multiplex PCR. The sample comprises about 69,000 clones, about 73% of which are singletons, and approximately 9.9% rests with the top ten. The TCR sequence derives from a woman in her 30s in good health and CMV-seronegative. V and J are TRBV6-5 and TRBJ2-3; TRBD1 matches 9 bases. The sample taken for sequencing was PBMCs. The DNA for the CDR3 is TGTGCCAGCCGGAGACAGGGGGAAGATACGCAGTATTTT. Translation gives CASRRQGEDTQYF.